Here is one TCR beta chain with its context. The antigen is not known. The source of the sample is a study of EBV T-cell therapy then PD-1 blockade in nasopharyngeal carcinoma. TCRdb's copy holds only in-frame clones and misses some; the assay was immunoSEQ multiplex PCR. Altogether tens of thousands of clones are present, around four fifths being singletons, with the ten largest covering 31%. Germline V gives CDR1 GTSNPN, CDR2 SVGIG (reference sequence). Between the trimmed V and J ends, which lost 1 base and 4 bases, there was a span of 6 bases. This CDR3 region has 12 residues. As for time point: 266 days after commencement of treatment, after nivolumab therapy. The treatment is: AdE1-LMPpoly-expanded autologous EBV-specific T-cell therapy followed by anti-PD-1 nivolumab.

The source of this sequence is a man in his forties with nasopharyngeal carcinoma. This material consisted of CD8+ T cells from blood, taken at roughly day 250 from a patient whose treatment included autologous EBV-specific T cells and nivolumab. The chain recombines TRBV30 with TRBJ2-3; no clear D. The CDR3 spells CAWSEAPDTQYF. The CDR3 DNA sequence: TGTGCCTGGAGTGAGGCACCAGATACGCAGTATTTT.